This T cell receptor beta chain was retrieved from a study of shared clonotypes between healthy human individuals. Measured with immunoSEQ multiplex PCR; TCRdb has only the in-frame clones, and not every one. The sample lists hundreds of thousands of clones; around 77% were seen once. The CDR3 runs to 13 residues. The V gene end was trimmed by 7 bases and the J gene end by 3 bases; junction bases not matched to a gene: 6. The germline CDR1 and CDR2 sequences are SGHAT and FQDESV (reference sequence). V gene TRBV11-1 combines with J gene TRBJ2-7, with 7 bases that match TRBD2. The sample taken for sequencing was PBMCs. This receptor was identified in a woman aged 40 to 50 in good health. Some clones in this sample may be carry-over from other donors' samples. The CDR3 region has the DNA TGTGCCAGCAAAATCGAGCGGGACTACGAGCAGTACTTC. As protein: CASKIERDYEQYF.